The 28 T cell receptor beta chains in this list originate from one sample, sequenced in a study of T cell responses to AZD1222 COVID-19 vaccine. The data were produced by immunoSEQ multiplex PCR, yet TCRdb's version contains in-frame clones alone and is incomplete. Of some 86,000 clones in the sample, 70% to 90% are singletons; the top ten hold about 20%. The sequenced sample was peripheral blood, obtained on day 0 of AZD1222 vaccination. These receptors originate from an adult in good health.

The J gene is TRBJ2-3, the V gene TRBV3-1 (or the pseudogene TRBV3-2); D gene uncertain. The CDR3 is 13 residues long. Germline V lookup: CDR1 LGHDT, CDR2 YNNKEL (reference sequence). V was cut by 3 bases and J by 5 bases, with 9 bases left in between. The CDR3 DNA sequence: TGTGCCAGCAGCCAGGGTCCAGGAGATACGCAGTATTTT. Translating gives CASSQGPGDTQYF.

The V gene is TRBV9, the J gene TRBJ1-3; D perhaps matches TRBD1 (5 bases). Trimming stripped 4 bases from V and 0 bases from J, with 20 bases between. This CDR3 contains 18 residues. Germline V lookup: CDR1 SGDLS, CDR2 YYNGEE. CDR3 nucleotide sequence: TGTGCCAGCAGCCCCCTGGCAGGGCCTCAAGTCTCTGGAAACACCATATATTTT. Translated, it gives CASSPLAGPQVSGNTIYF.

This clone was observed once. The chain has TRBV5-5 and TRBJ2-7; TRBD2 might be the D (6 bases). This CDR3 contains 15 residues. Germline CDR1 reads SGHKS; CDR2 reads YYEKEE (reference sequence). V lost 0 bases to trimming and J lost 2 bases, with 12 bases between them. Here the CDR3 reads CASSLGGLLAYEQYF. The DNA for the CDR3 is TGTGCCAGCAGCTTGGGGGGACTTCTAGCCTACGAGCAGTACTTC.

The genes are TRBV4-1 and TRBJ1-1; 10 nucleotides match TRBD1. The J segment lost 5 bases and the V segment lost 1 base, leaving 4 bases of the junction unmatched. The CDR3 spans 15 residues. Germline values: CDR1 MGHRA, CDR2 YSYEKL. Written as DNA, the CDR3 is TGCGCCAGCAGCCAAGGGGACAGGGGAGAAACTGAAGCTTTCTTT. Translation gives CASSQGDRGETEAFF.

The rearrangement links TRBV5-1 to TRBJ2-3; 9 bases fit TRBD2. Germline V gene lookup returns CDR1 SGHRS and CDR2 YFSETQ. V shed 2 bases, J shed 0 bases, and the junction held 10 bases outside the gene matches. The CDR3 totals 18 residues. The CDR3 here is CASSFGSGGASSTDTQYF. The CDR3 coding sequence is TGCGCCAGCAGCTTTGGTAGCGGGGGAGCATCTAGCACAGATACGCAGTATTTT. The full variable domain, in which reference TRBV5-1 and TRBJ2-3 provide the parts outside the CDR3, is KAGVTQTPRYLIKTRGQQVTLSCSPISGHRSVSWYQQTPGQGLQFLFEYFSETQRNKGNFPGRFSGRQFSNSRSEMNVSTLELGDSALYLCASSFGSGGASSTDTQYFGPGTRLTVL.

CDR3 DNA: TGTGCCAGCAGCTTTGCCGGGTATGCTGAAGCTTTCTTT. This translates into CASSFAGYAEAFF. The V and J genes are TRBV11-2 and TRBJ1-1; D remains unclear. Trimming took 3 bases from V and 6 from J, leaving 11 bases between them. The CDR3 consists of 13 residues. Looked up from germline, CDR1 is SGHAT and CDR2 is FQNNGV. The full variable domain, rest sourced from reference TRBV11-2 and TRBJ1-1, is EAGVAQSPRYKIIEKRQSVAFWCNPISGHATLYWYQQILGQGPKLLIQFQNNGVVDDSQLPKDRFSAERLKGVDSTLKIQPAKLEDSAVYLCASSFAGYAEAFFGQGTRLTVV.

This clone appeared a few times. The rearrangement joins TRBV7-8 to TRBJ1-6; 7 positions match TRBD1. V shed 5 bases, J shed 4 bases, and the junction held 11 bases outside the gene matches. Germline V gene sequence: CDR1 SGHVS, CDR2 FQNEAQ. The CDR3 loop spans 17 amino acids. CDR3 DNA: TGTGCCAGCAGCCTATCTTTGGGACAGTCTTATAATTCACCCCTCCACTTT. Translation: CASSLSLGQSYNSPLHF.

V gene TRBV14 combines with J gene TRBJ2-6; unclear D gene. CDR1 is SGHDN and CDR2 is FVKESK in the germline V gene. V was pared by 3 bases and J by 0 bases, with 0 bases between. This CDR3 is 13 amino acids long. The CDR3 here is CASSHSGANVLTF. CDR3 nucleotides: TGTGCCAGCAGCCACTCTGGGGCCAACGTCCTGACTTTC.

This chain uses TRBV9 with TRBJ1-1, with D unclear. CDR1 is SGDLS, CDR2 YYNGEE, per germline. This CDR3 has 14 residues. V was trimmed by 4 bases and J by 4 bases, leaving 14 bases between them. The CDR3 protein is CASSPRIEGTEAFF. As DNA, the CDR3 is TGTGCCAGCAGCCCAAGGATAGAAGGCACTGAAGCTTTCTTT.

This clone was counted a few times. The chain combines TRBV10-2 with TRBJ1-1, with unresolved D. Germline V gene data show CDR1 as WSHSY and CDR2 as SAAADI. V was trimmed by 0 bases and J by 7 bases, leaving 12 bases between them. This CDR3 spans 14 amino acids. The CDR3 reads CASSESGQDSEAFF. The CDR3, as DNA: TGCGCCAGCAGTGAGTCTGGGCAGGATAGTGAAGCTTTCTTT.

This chain connects TRBV10-3 to TRBJ2-3; tentatively, D is TRBD1 (6 bases). The CDR3 totals 14 residues. The germline V gene has CDR1 ENHRY and CDR2 SYGVKD. The V and J ends lost 4 bases and 2 bases respectively, with 10 bases between them. The CDR3 loop reads CAISGQGNTDTQYF. CDR3 sequence (DNA): TGTGCCATCAGTGGGCAGGGGAACACAGATACGCAGTATTTT.

This clone was detected once. The rearrangement links TRBV21-1 to TRBJ1-3. TRBV21-1 constitutes a pseudogene. The CDR3 is 17 residues long. The CDR3 sequence is CASSRTGGRNSGNTIYF. The CDR3 nucleotides are TGTGCCAGCAGCAGGACGGGGGGCCGGAACTCTGGAAACACCATATATTTT.

The chain links TRBV5-1 to TRBJ2-5; 10 bases map to TRBD1. J was trimmed by 5 bases and V by 3 bases; bases with no gene match: 7. Germline V gene data show CDR1 as SGHRS and CDR2 as YFSETQ. The CDR3 covers 15 residues. For the CDR3, the DNA is TGCGCCAGCAGCTGGGAGACAGGGGGCGGGGAGACCCAGTACTTC. The encoded protein is CASSWETGGGETQYF.

This clone showed up just once. V is TRBV19 and J is TRBJ1-2, with D hard to call. This CDR3 region has 13 residues. The V gene's germline CDR1 is LNHDA and CDR2 SQIVND (reference sequence). Trimming cost V 1 base and J 4 bases, with 7 bases left between them. The CDR3 sequence is CASSIVQSYGYTF. The CDR3 DNA sequence: TGTGCCAGTAGTATAGTGCAGAGCTATGGCTACACCTTC.

This chain connects TRBV6-5 to TRBJ2-2; 9 nucleotides align to TRBD2. The CDR3 extends over 16 amino acids. Germline loops: CDR1 MNHEY, CDR2 SVGAGI. V shed 2 bases and J 5 bases; nucleotides not matched to a gene: 6. DNA for the CDR3: TGTGCCAGCAGTTACCTAGCGGGGAGAGGAACCGGGGAGCTGTTTTTT. This codes for CASSYLAGRGTGELFF.

The chain carries TRBV5-6 and TRBJ2-5; D is unclear. Trimming took off 4 bases at V and 2 bases at J, with 9 bases between the two ends. CDR1 SGHDT and CDR2 YYEEEE come from the germline V gene. There are 13 residues in the CDR3. CDR3 nucleotide sequence: TGTGCCAGCAGCCTGTTACAACAAGAGACCCAGTACTTC. Protein product: CASSLLQQETQYF.

V and J are TRBV11-2 and TRBJ2-7; D unclear. The germline V gene encodes CDR1 SGHAT and CDR2 FQNNGV. This CDR3 has 13 amino acids. Trimming cost V 5 bases and J 4 bases, with 12 bases left between them. This CDR3 is CASSPNGFYEQYF. Written as DNA, the CDR3 is TGTGCCAGCAGCCCTAACGGGTTTTACGAGCAGTACTTC.

This CDR3 reads CASSYSDGPSYEQYF. The CDR3 DNA is TGTGCCAGCAGTTACTCAGACGGCCCCTCCTACGAGCAGTACTTC. The chain has TRBV6-5 and TRBJ2-7; D call uncertain. V was cut by 0 bases and J by 0 bases, with 9 bases left in between. This CDR3 contains 15 residues. CDR1 is MNHEY and CDR2 is SVGAGI in the germline V gene.

The genes are TRBV10-3 and TRBJ2-7, with 9 positions matching TRBD1. The CDR3 covers 17 residues. CDR1 and CDR2 (germline): ENHRY, SYGVKD. The V segment lost 4 bases and the J segment 6 bases; nucleotides outside the gene matches: 16. The CDR3 DNA reads TGTGCCATCAGTGCGAATCCACCGGGACAGGGAGGACGCGAGCAGTACTTC. Translating it yields CAISANPPGQGGREQYF.

This clone was seen only once. This chain connects TRBV28 to TRBJ2-3; tentatively, D is TRBD2 (5 bases). This CDR3 contains 12 residues. V was trimmed by 6 bases and J by 12 bases, leaving 16 bases between them. CDR1 MDHEN and CDR2 SYDVKM come from the germline V gene. The CDR3 DNA follows: TGTGCCAGCAGCCCTCCTCGGGGTAGCCAGTATTTT. Its translation is CASSPPRGSQYF.

The chain combines TRBV5-1 with TRBJ2-7; D might be TRBD1 (6 bases). Per the germline V gene, CDR1 is SGHRS and CDR2 is YFSETQ. Trimming removed 1 base at V and 1 base at J, with 12 bases between. The CDR3 runs to 15 residues. CDR3 nucleotides: TGCGCCAGCAGCTTGCTGGGACAAGTGTCCTACGAGCAGTACTTC. Protein: CASSLLGQVSYEQYF.

This clone was recorded only once. The CDR3 DNA is TGCGCCAGCAGCCCCACGACTAGCGGAAGTAGCACAGATACGCAGTATTTT. Amino acids: CASSPTTSGSSTDTQYF. The rearrangement joins TRBV5-1 to TRBJ2-3, with TRBD2 matching 9 bases. In germline, CDR1 is SGHRS, CDR2 YFSETQ. The V gene end was trimmed by 4 bases and the J gene end by 0 bases; junction bases not matched to a gene: 9. The CDR3 consists of 17 residues.

The chain recombines TRBV15 with TRBJ1-1, with D unresolved. The germline CDR1 and CDR2 sequences are LNHNV and YYDKDF (reference sequence). The CDR3 covers 12 residues. Deletions cut 0 bases from V and 9 bases from J, with 8 bases between. The CDR3 nucleotides are TGTGCCACCAGCAGAGATCAAGGGAAAGCTTTCTTT. Protein: CATSRDQGKAFF. Full variable domain (remainder filled in from reference TRBV15 and TRBJ1-1): DAMVIQNPRYQVTQFGKPVTLSCSQTLNHNVMYWYQQKSSQAPKLLFHYYDKDFNNEADTPDNFQSRRPNTSFCFLDIRSPGLGDTAMYLCATSRDQGKAFFGQGTRLTVV.

V usage is TRBV6-1 and J usage is TRBJ1-4; D perhaps matches TRBD1 (6 bases). The germline V gene encodes CDR1 MNHNS and CDR2 SASEGT. There are 16 residues in the CDR3. The ends were cut back, 2 bases at V and 8 bases at J, with 18 bases in the middle. The CDR3 loop is CASSESLGGGKEKLFF. The CDR3 DNA reads TGTGCCAGCAGTGAATCGTTAGGGGGAGGGAAGGAAAAACTGTTTTTT.

The V and J genes are TRBV19 and TRBJ1-5; D not certain. The CDR3 covers 15 residues. V gave up 4 bases and J gave up 0 bases, with 10 bases separating them. Germline-derived CDR1 and CDR2 are LNHDA and SQIVND (reference sequence). CDR3 nucleotides: TGTGCCAGTAGTAGCCAAGGGTATAGCAATCAGCCCCAGCATTTT. Translating gives CASSSQGYSNQPQHF.

V is TRBV3-1 (or the pseudogene TRBV3-2) and J is TRBJ1-5; a weak D match, TRBD1 (5 bases). This CDR3 spans 17 amino acids. V lost 3 bases to trimming and J lost 4 bases, with 19 bases between them. Germline loops: CDR1 LGHDT, CDR2 YNNKEL (reference sequence). The CDR3 DNA reads TGTGCCAGCAGCCACTCCCGGGGGGGGGACCGGAATCAGCCCCAGCATTTT. Amino acid sequence: CASSHSRGGDRNQPQHF.

This rearrangement joins TRBV3-1 (or the pseudogene TRBV3-2) to TRBJ1-2; D is unclear. Germline V gene sequence: CDR1 LGHDT, CDR2 YNNKEL (reference sequence). Trimming took 3 bases from V and 6 from J, leaving 5 bases between them. The length of the CDR3 is 11 residues. This chain's CDR3 is CASSHLDGYTF. The CDR3 DNA sequence: TGTGCCAGCAGCCATTTAGATGGCTACACCTTC.

This chain links TRBV3-1 (or the pseudogene TRBV3-2) with TRBJ2-5; 15 bases map to TRBD2. The V segment lost 4 bases and the J segment 1 base; nucleotides outside the gene matches: 1. This CDR3 region has 16 residues. In germline, CDR1 is LGHDT, CDR2 YNNKEL (reference sequence). CDR3 loop: CASSPGLAGGQETQYF. As DNA, the CDR3 is TGTGCCAGCAGCCCGGGACTAGCGGGGGGCCAAGAGACCCAGTACTTC.